Given below is one TCR beta chain in context. What it binds is unknown. This specimen belongs to a study of cytomegalovirus exposure and HLA in healthy donors. Amplification used 60 Vbeta primers and 13 Jbeta primers. Method: immunoSEQ multiplex PCR; TCRdb's copy keeps in-frame clones and lacks some. The repertoire consists of about 150,000 clones, with around 79% occurring once and the leading ten covering 1.3% to 1.5%. Trimming removed 3 bases from V and 5 bases from J, with 20 bases in between. Per the germline V gene, CDR1 is MNHEY and CDR2 is SMNVEV (reference sequence). The CDR3 runs 17 residues. Study-wide results and limits: The investigators catalogued 150 or so TCR beta chains as cytomegalovirus-associated. As a later analysis showed, a missense DCLRE1C variant was linked to trimming of TCR beta V- and J-genes. Previous analysis showed most TCR beta V segments were productive about 90% or about 30% of the time.

The TCR comes from a man in his late teens or twenties in good health and CMV-seronegative. The sample comprised PBMCs. The rearrangement joins TRBV27 to TRBJ1-5; no definite D call. The CDR3 reads CASSLEGRGGAHQPQHF. The CDR3 region has the DNA TGTGCCAGCAGTTTGGAGGGCAGAGGAGGAGCCCATCAGCCCCAGCATTTT.